Each of the 26 T cell receptor beta chains below was sequenced from the same sample in a study of blood T cell repertoires in COVID-19. Clones were sequenced by immunoSEQ multiplex PCR, and TCRdb holds only the in-frame ones, with some missing. The data show 270,000 or so clones, with under 90% seen just once and about 3.2% held by the top ten. Input material: peripheral blood. These receptors were obtained from a woman aged 60-75 years with active or convalescent COVID-19.

The chain combines TRBV2 with TRBJ1-5, with D unclear. CDR1 and CDR2 from the germline V gene are SNHLY and FYNNEI. The CDR3 has 17 amino acids. With 6 bases removed from V and 2 bases from J, the gap between germline ends came to 20 bases. The CDR3 DNA reads as TGTGCCAGCAGCGATAGTGAGGATCTGGTGGGCAATCAGCCCCAGCATTTT. Protein product: CASSDSEDLVGNQPQHF.

CDR3 sequence: CASSPNPGEAPLHF. In DNA form, the CDR3 reads TGTGCCAGCAGCCCAAACCCGGGGGAAGCACCCCTCCACTTT. The chain uses TRBV9 and TRBJ1-6; D is perhaps TRBD1 (5 bases). In germline, CDR1 is SGDLS, CDR2 YYNGEE. V dropped 4 bases and J dropped 11 bases, with 16 bases sitting between them. CDR3 length equals 14 residues. The variable domain in full, with the rest retrieved from reference TRBV9 and TRBJ1-6, is DSGVTQTPKHLITATGQRVTLRCSPRSGDLSVYWYQQSLDQGLQFLIQYYNGEERAKGNILERFSAQQFPDLHSELNLSSLELGDSALYFCASSPNPGEAPLHFGNGTRLTVT.

This sequence joins TRBV5-6 and TRBJ2-1, with 8 bases matching TRBD1. The V gene end was trimmed by 6 bases and the J gene end by 10 bases; junction bases not matched to a gene: 18. This CDR3 has 16 residues. Germline V gives CDR1 SGHDT, CDR2 YYEEEE. DNA of the CDR3: TGTGCCAGCAACTCTGGAAGAGGCCAGGGGGCAGGGGAGCAGTTCTTC. Its protein product is CASNSGRGQGAGEQFF.

The chain combines TRBV10-1 with TRBJ1-2, with a tentative D call TRBD1 (5 bases). Looked up from germline, CDR1 is WNHNN and CDR2 is SYGVQD (reference sequence). The CDR3 consists of 16 residues. V was clipped by 4 bases and J by 0 bases, with 15 bases between them. The chain's CDR3 is CASSGRRAGPNYGYTF. Here the CDR3 DNA reads TGCGCCAGCAGTGGGCGGAGGGCGGGACCTAACTATGGCTACACCTTC.

The chain combines TRBV2 with TRBJ1-1; D might be TRBD1 (6 bases). Germline V gene sequence: CDR1 SNHLY, CDR2 FYNNEI. Trimming cost V 3 bases and J 4 bases, with 18 bases left between them. The CDR3 sequence is 16 residues long. CDR3 DNA: TGTGCCAGCAGTGACCCCGGACAGATTATGAGCACTGAAGCTTTCTTT. Translated, it gives CASSDPGQIMSTEAFF.

The chain carries TRBV12-3 or TRBV12-4 and TRBJ2-7, with 12 bases that match TRBD2. The CDR3 sequence is 12 residues long. V was pared by 9 bases and J by 9 bases, with 6 bases of the junction left unmatched. The CDR3 loop reads CARSSGGARQYF. CDR3 sequence (DNA): TGTGCCAGATCTAGCGGGGGGGCTAGGCAGTACTTC.

This rearrangement joins TRBV11-3 to TRBJ1-2; D is possibly TRBD1 (5 bases). CDR1 SGHNT and CDR2 YENEEA come from the germline V gene. V was cut by 0 bases and J by 6 bases, with 8 bases left in between. The CDR3 is 13 amino acids. The CDR3 region is CASSLESGDGYTF. CDR3 nucleotide sequence: TGTGCCAGCAGCTTAGAGTCGGGGGATGGCTACACCTTC. The variable domain in full, completed from reference TRBV11-3 and TRBJ1-2, reads EAGVVQSPRYKIIEKKQPVAFWCNPISGHNTLYWYLQNLGQGPELLIRYENEEAVDDSQLPKDRFSAERLKGVDSTLKIQPAELGDSAVYLCASSLESGDGYTFGSGTRLTVV.

This rearrangement joins TRBV7-8 to TRBJ2-3; TRBD2 agrees at 7 bases. The CDR3 has 15 amino acids. Germline CDR1 and CDR2: SGHVS and FQNEAQ. V shed 3 bases, J shed 4 bases, and the junction held 7 bases outside the gene matches. The CDR3 sequence is CASSFLRGGADTQYF. The CDR3 DNA reads as TGTGCCAGCAGCTTTCTCCGCGGGGGAGCAGATACGCAGTATTTT.

The sample holds a few counts of this clone. The chain is built from TRBV19 and TRBJ1-5, with TRBD1 identical over 12 bases. V dropped 6 bases and J dropped 7; count of bases not matched to a gene: 13. CDR3 size: 17 residues. Germline V CDR1 and CDR2: LNHDA, SQIVND (reference sequence). This chain's CDR3 is CASRGTGGAWSRQPQHF. The DNA for the CDR3 is TGTGCCAGTAGAGGGACAGGGGGCGCCTGGTCAAGGCAGCCCCAGCATTTT.

J is TRBJ1-2 and V is TRBV2; perhaps TRBD1 as D (6 bases). The V gene's germline CDR1 is SNHLY and CDR2 FYNNEI. CDR3 length: 17 residues. V lost 7 bases and J 2 bases, leaving 23 bases between the germline ends. This CDR3 is CASTRLIDRQANYGYTF. DNA for the CDR3: TGTGCCAGCACCCGGCTAATCGACAGGCAAGCGAACTATGGCTACACCTTC.

The chain couples TRBV2 to TRBJ1-5; 9 bases are shared with TRBD1. V lost 6 bases to trimming and J lost 1 base; unmatched junction nucleotides: 13. The CDR3 is 18 amino acids. The V gene's germline CDR1 is SNHLY and CDR2 FYNNEI. The CDR3 DNA reads as TGTGCCAGCAGACTTCCCGGGACAGGGAGGGGGAGCAATCAGCCCCAGCATTTT. This encodes CASRLPGTGRGSNQPQHF.

The CDR3 coding sequence is TGTGCCAGCATCCCCGCGGGACTAGCGGGGGGACACTCCTACAATGAGCAGTTCTTC. This encodes CASIPAGLAGGHSYNEQFF. This sequence joins TRBV6-4 and TRBJ2-1; 15 bases align to TRBD2. J lost 0 bases, V lost 7 bases, and 10 bases had no gene match. CDR1 and CDR2 (germline): MRHNA, SNTAGT. This CDR3 is built from 19 residues.

This clone has only a few counts. The chain links TRBV27 to TRBJ2-5; D not resolved. Trimming stripped 4 bases from V and 5 bases from J, with 5 bases between. This CDR3 comprises 11 residues. Germline assignment: CDR1 MNHEY and CDR2 SMNVEV (reference sequence). The CDR3 nucleotides are TGTGCCAGCAGTTCAATGGAGACCCAGTACTTC. Protein product: CASSSMETQYF.

This rearrangement joins TRBV6-6 to TRBJ1-6; D perhaps matches TRBD1 (5 bases). V lost 6 bases, J lost 9 bases, and 12 bases lay in between. The CDR3 runs 13 residues. CDR1 and CDR2 (germline): MNHNY, SVGAGI (reference sequence). Here the CDR3 reads CASRPQAVSPLHF. Written as DNA, the CDR3 is TGTGCCAGCAGACCACAGGCTGTTTCACCCCTCCACTTT.

The chain carries TRBV9 and TRBJ2-5, with a weak D call TRBD1 (6 bases). V was pared by 3 bases and J by 4 bases, with 16 bases between. The CDR3 extends over 15 amino acids. Germline CDR1 SGDLS, CDR2 YYNGEE. CDR3 bases: TGTGCCAGCAGCGAACAGACAGGATGGAGAGAGACCCAGTACTTC. Its translation: CASSEQTGWRETQYF.

The V call is TRBV7-6, the J call TRBJ1-4; D call uncertain. CDR1 and CDR2 (germline): SGHVS, FNYEAQ. The CDR3 runs 16 residues. The V end was cut by 6 bases, the J end by 3 bases, with 17 bases between. CDR3 in DNA: TGTGCCAGCAGTTTAACCTCCGCAGGCCCTAATGAAAAACTGTTTTTT. This gives the protein CASSLTSAGPNEKLFF. Based on the CDR3 plus reference TRBV7-6 and TRBJ1-4, the full variable domain is GAGVSQSPRYKVTKRGQDVALRCDPISGHVSLYWYRQALGQGPEFLTYFNYEAQQDKSGLPNDRFSAERPEGSISTLTIQRTEQRDSAMYRCASSLTSAGPNEKLFFGSGTQLSVL.

The V gene is TRBV29-1, the J gene TRBJ1-2; D is unresolved. The germline V gene has CDR1 SQVTM and CDR2 ANQGSEA. Trimming took off 6 bases at V and 2 bases at J, with 13 bases between the two ends. The CDR3 length is 13 residues. CDR3 sequence reads: CSVGRGSNYGYTF. As DNA, the CDR3 is TGCAGCGTAGGCCGGGGATCGAACTATGGCTACACCTTC.

Here the CDR3 reads CASSLNILAGGNEQFF. The CDR3 region has the DNA TGTGCCAGCAGCTTAAACATCCTAGCGGGGGGTAATGAGCAGTTCTTC. The J gene is TRBJ2-1, the V gene TRBV7-6; TRBD2 agrees at 11 bases. Losses at the gene ends were 2 bases for V and 7 bases for J; bases not matched to a gene: 7. Germline V CDR1 and CDR2: SGHVS, FNYEAQ. The CDR3 has 16 residues.

The chain combines TRBV30 with TRBJ1-5; tentative D call: TRBD1 (5 bases). The CDR3 covers 14 residues. Germline CDR1 reads GTSNPN; CDR2 reads SVGIG (reference sequence). V was cut by 0 bases and J by 4 bases, with 10 bases left in between. The CDR3 DNA reads TGTGCCTGGAGTGTAAGGGGAGGGAATCAGCCCCAGCATTTT. It encodes CAWSVRGGNQPQHF.

This chain uses TRBV10-1 with TRBJ1-4; possibly TRBD1 for D (5 bases). Trimming pared 3 bases from V and 8 bases from J, leaving 19 bases between. The CDR3 consists of 16 residues. From germline, CDR1 is WNHNN and CDR2 SYGVQD (reference sequence). CDR3 DNA sequence: TGCGCCAGCAGTGAAGTTGGGGACTTAAGGACCGAAAAACTGTTTTTT. Translating it yields CASSEVGDLRTEKLFF.

V is TRBV6-5 and J is TRBJ2-5; TRBD1 matches at 8 bases. Unmatched junction bases numbered 7, after V lost 2 bases and J lost 5 bases. This CDR3 is built from 15 residues. Germline CDR1 and CDR2: MNHEY and SVGAGI. This chain's CDR3 is CASSYARGRRETQYF. The CDR3, as DNA: TGTGCCAGCAGTTACGCCAGGGGGCGCCGCGAGACCCAGTACTTC.

J is TRBJ1-2 and V is TRBV5-6, with D unclear. Per the germline V gene, CDR1 is SGHDT and CDR2 is YYEEEE. Deletions cut 0 bases from V and 4 bases from J, with 13 bases between. This CDR3 has 15 residues. The CDR3 DNA reads as TGTGCCAGCAGCTTGGTTTCAGGCGACGGCTATGGCTACACCTTC. It yields the protein CASSLVSGDGYGYTF.

This chain joins TRBV11-3 and TRBJ2-5, with D possibly TRBD2 on 7 matching bases. V lost 1 base to trimming and J lost 1 base, with 10 bases between them. This CDR3 region has 15 residues. Germline CDR1 is SGHNT and CDR2 is YENEEA. The CDR3 is CASSLGGGPQETQYF. CDR3 bases: TGTGCCAGCAGCTTAGGCGGGGGCCCCCAAGAGACCCAGTACTTC.

The V call is TRBV4-1, the J call TRBJ2-2; perhaps TRBD1 as D (5 bases). Germline loops: CDR1 MGHRA, CDR2 YSYEKL. The CDR3 has 16 amino acids. Trimming pared 0 bases from V and 3 bases from J, leaving 11 bases between. The CDR3 DNA reads as TGCGCCAGCAGCCAAGATCCAGGGCCGGACACCGGGGAGCTGTTTTTT. Translating it yields CASSQDPGPDTGELFF.

J is TRBJ2-2 and V is TRBV29-1; D not certain. This CDR3 has 14 residues. V shed 6 bases and J shed 3 bases, with 14 bases lying between them. Per germline, CDR1 SQVTM and CDR2 ANQGSEA. The CDR3, as DNA: TGCAGCGTCAGTTCTCTCATGGACACCGGGGAGCTGTTTTTT. This codes for CSVSSLMDTGELFF.

The gene calls are TRBV6-1 and TRBJ1-6; D gene uncertain. CDR3 length equals 15 residues. Per germline, CDR1 MNHNS and CDR2 SASEGT. V was shortened by 5 bases and J by 7 bases, with 15 bases between the two germline ends. The CDR3 DNA follows: TGTGCCAGCAGTCCACTCGTGACTCCGAATTCACCCCTCCACTTT. It translates to CASSPLVTPNSPLHF.